This TCR beta chain comes out of a study of blood T cells in healthy people across ages. Whole-study findings and limits: Across samples, TCR beta diversity tracked strongly with naive T cell percentage.

To note about this clonotype: Its target is not known.

Combining a sample-barcoded 5' primer with a J-beta primer mix, a second PCR ran for about 6 to 12 cycles. A tag from a template-switch adaptor with 12 random nucleotides marked each cDNA molecule. A single record per CDR3 protein comes from TCRdb applying MiXCR to the 5' RACE reads. The repertoire has fewer than 950,000 distinct CDR3 sequences, around 34% of them found once; the top ten carry approximately 13%. The V end was cut by 5 bases, the J end by 13 bases, with 18 bases between. The CDR3 is 13 residues long. The germline CDR1 and CDR2 sequences are MDHEN and SYDVKM. The genes are TRBV28 and TRBJ2-1; perhaps D is TRBD1 or TRBD2 (6 bases each). The receptor was isolated from a young man in good health. The specimen sequenced was blood. CDR3 in DNA: TGTGCCAGCAGTCCCGAGGGGGGCCAGACCCAGTTCTTC. It is translated as CASSPEGGQTQFF.